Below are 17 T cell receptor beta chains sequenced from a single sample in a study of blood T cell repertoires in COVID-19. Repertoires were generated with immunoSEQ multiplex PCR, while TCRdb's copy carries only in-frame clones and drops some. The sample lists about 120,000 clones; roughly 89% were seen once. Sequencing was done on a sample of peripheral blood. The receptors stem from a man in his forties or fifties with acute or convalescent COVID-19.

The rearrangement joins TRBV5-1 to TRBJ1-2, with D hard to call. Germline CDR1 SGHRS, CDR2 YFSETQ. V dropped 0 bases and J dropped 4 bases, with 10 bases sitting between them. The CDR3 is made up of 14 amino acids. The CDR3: CASSLATGSYGYTF. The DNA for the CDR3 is TGCGCCAGCAGCTTGGCCACGGGGAGCTATGGCTACACCTTC.

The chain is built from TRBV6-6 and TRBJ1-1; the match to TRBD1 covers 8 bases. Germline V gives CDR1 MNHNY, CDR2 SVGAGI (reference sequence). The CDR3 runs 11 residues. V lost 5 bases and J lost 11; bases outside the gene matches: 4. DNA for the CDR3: TGTGCCAGCAGTCACAGGGGGGGGGCTTTCTTT. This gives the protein CASSHRGGAFF.

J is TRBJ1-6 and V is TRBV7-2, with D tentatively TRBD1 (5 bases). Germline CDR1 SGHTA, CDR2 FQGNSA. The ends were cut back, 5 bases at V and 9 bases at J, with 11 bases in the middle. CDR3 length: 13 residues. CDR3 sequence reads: CASSAGGVSPLHF. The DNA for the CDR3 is TGTGCCAGCAGCGCGGGGGGGGTTTCACCCCTCCACTTT.

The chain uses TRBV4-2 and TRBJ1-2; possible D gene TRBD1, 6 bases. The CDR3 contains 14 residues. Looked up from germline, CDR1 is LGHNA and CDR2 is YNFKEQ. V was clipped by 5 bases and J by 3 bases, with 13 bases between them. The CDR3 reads CASSEMTGHYGYTF. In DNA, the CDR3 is TGTGCCAGCAGCGAGATGACAGGACACTATGGCTACACCTTC.

In nucleotides, the CDR3 is TGTGCCAGCAGTTTATCATCAGGGTTTGCCTATGGCTACACCTTC. This encodes CASSLSSGFAYGYTF. The chain employs TRBV27 and TRBJ1-2; tentative D call: TRBD1 (5 bases). Trimming stripped 0 bases from V and 4 bases from J, with 12 bases between. The germline CDR1 and CDR2 sequences are MNHEY and SMNVEV (reference sequence). CDR3 length equals 15 residues.

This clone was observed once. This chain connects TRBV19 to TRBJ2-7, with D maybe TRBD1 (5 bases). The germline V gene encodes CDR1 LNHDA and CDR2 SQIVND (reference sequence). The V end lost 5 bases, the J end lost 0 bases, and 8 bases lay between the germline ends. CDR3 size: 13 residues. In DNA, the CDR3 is TGTGCCAGTAGTCCAGGGTTCTCCTACGAGCAGTACTTC. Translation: CASSPGFSYEQYF.

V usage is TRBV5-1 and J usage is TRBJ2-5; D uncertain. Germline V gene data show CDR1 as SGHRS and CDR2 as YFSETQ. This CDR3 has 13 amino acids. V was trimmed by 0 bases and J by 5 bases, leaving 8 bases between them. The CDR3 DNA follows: TGCGCCAGCAGCTTGGAACCTAGGGAGACCCAGTACTTC. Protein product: CASSLEPRETQYF.

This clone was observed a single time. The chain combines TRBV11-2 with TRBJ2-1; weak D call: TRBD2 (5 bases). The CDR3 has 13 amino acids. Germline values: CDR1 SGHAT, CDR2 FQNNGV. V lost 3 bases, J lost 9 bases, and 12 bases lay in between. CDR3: CASSLPAALEQFF. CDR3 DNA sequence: TGTGCCAGCAGCTTGCCAGCGGCACTTGAGCAGTTCTTC.

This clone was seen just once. The CDR3 region is CASSRGSRRETGELFF. The CDR3 bases are TGTGCCAGCAGTCGAGGCAGCCGAAGAGAAACCGGGGAGCTGTTTTTT. The chain employs TRBV5-4 and TRBJ2-2; D ambiguous. Germline CDR1 is SGHNT and CDR2 is YYREEE (reference sequence). This CDR3 contains 16 residues. V lost 5 bases and J lost 5, with 19 bases in between.

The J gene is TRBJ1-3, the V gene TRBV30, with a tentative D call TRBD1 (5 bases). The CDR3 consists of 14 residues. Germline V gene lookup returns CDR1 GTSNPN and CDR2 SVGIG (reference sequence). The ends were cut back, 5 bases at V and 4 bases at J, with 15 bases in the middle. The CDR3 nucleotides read TGTGCCTGGGGCCGGGGGAGCGAAGGAAACACCATATATTTT. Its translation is CAWGRGSEGNTIYF.

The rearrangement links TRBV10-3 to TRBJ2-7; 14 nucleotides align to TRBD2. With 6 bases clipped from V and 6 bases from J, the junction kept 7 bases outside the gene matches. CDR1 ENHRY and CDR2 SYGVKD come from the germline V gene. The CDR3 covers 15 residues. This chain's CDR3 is CAIRETSGRVGEQYF. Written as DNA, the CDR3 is TGTGCCATCAGGGAGACTAGCGGGAGGGTAGGCGAGCAGTACTTC.

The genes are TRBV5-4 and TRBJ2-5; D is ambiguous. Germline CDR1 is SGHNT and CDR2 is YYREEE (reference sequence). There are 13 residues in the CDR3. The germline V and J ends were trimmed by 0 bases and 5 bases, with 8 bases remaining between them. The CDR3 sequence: CASSLDYQETQYF. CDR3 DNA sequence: TGTGCCAGCAGCTTGGACTATCAGGAGACCCAGTACTTC.

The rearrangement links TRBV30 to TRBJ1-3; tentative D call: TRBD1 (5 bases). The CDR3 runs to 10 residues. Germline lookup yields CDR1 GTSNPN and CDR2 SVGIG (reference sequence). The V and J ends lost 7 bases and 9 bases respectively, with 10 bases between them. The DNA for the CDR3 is TGTGCCTTCTGGAGGGGCACCATATATTTT. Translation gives CAFWRGTIYF.

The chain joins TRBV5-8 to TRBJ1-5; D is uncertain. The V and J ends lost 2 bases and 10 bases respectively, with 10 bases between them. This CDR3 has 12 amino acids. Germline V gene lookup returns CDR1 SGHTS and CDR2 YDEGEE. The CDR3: CASSLQIGPQHF. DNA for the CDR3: TGTGCCAGCAGCTTACAGATTGGCCCCCAGCATTTT.

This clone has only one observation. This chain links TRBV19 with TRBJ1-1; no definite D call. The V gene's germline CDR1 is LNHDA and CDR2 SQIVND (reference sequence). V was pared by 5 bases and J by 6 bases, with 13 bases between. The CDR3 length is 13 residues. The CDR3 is CASSLAGWSEAFF. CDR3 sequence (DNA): TGTGCCAGTAGTTTGGCAGGATGGTCTGAAGCTTTCTTT.

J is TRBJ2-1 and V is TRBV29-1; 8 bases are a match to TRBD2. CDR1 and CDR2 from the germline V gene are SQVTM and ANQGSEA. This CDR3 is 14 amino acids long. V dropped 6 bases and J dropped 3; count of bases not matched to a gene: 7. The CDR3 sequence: CSVVTSGVYNEQFF. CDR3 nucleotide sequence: TGCAGCGTCGTCACTAGCGGAGTCTACAATGAGCAGTTCTTC.

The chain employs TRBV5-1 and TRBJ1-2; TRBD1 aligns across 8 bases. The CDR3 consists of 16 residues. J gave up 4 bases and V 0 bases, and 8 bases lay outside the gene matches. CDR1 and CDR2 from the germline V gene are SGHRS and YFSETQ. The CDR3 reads CASSLVGAGGVYGYTF. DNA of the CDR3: TGCGCCAGCAGCTTGGTCGGGGCAGGGGGCGTCTATGGCTACACCTTC.